What follows are 2 T cell receptor beta chains derived from one specimen sequenced in a study of T cell clonality in common variable immunodeficiency. The repertoire was sequenced with immunoSEQ multiplex PCR; TCRdb's copy has only in-frame clones and lacks some. There are under 40,000 clones in the sample, none observed a single time. Antigens for these TCRs are unknown. Study outcomes and limitations: In common variable immunodeficiency, TCR beta chains reportedly carried fewer deletions and N-nucleotide insertions.

Source material: peripheral blood mononuclear cells. Receptors were obtained from a human donor with common variable immunodeficiency.

This clone was observed a handful of times. The sequenced CDR3 bases are TGTGCCAGCAGCATCGACAGGGGCCAGGGTGAA. Its translation: CASSIDRGQGE. The full CDR3 protein is CASSIDRGQGEAFF. The rearrangement joins TRBV7-6 to TRBJ1-1, with 8 bases lining up with TRBD1. Coverage ceases 3 residues before the CDR3 finishes, and the germline J gene fills in the end. Per germline, CDR1 SGHVS and CDR2 FNYEAQ. This CDR3 contains 14 residues. V was clipped by 5 bases and J by 7 bases; unmatched bases: 9.

As regards this clone: The read ends 3 residues before the CDR3 terminus; that terminus is restored from the germline J gene. V usage is TRBV5-1 and J usage is TRBJ2-7; TRBD2 matches at 7 bases. The CDR3 has 15 amino acids. With V trimmed by 0 bases and J by 0 bases, 3 bases remained unmatched. Germline assignment: CDR1 SGHRS and CDR2 YFSETQ. The chain's CDR3 is CASSLAGTNSYEQYF. Incomplete CDR3 DNA: TGCGCCAGCAGCTTGGCCGGGACTAACTCCTACGAG.